This T cell receptor (beta chain) derives from a study of control samples from healthy donors and cancer patients. Some clones are missing from TCRdb's copy, which holds only in-frame ones; the method was immunoSEQ multiplex PCR. The table has 200,000 to 250,000 clones, about 93% seen once; the top ten hold about 1.6%. The sequenced sample was blood. This TCR derives from a man aged 45-65 years in good health.

As DNA, the CDR3 is TGCGCCAGCAGCCAAGTAACAGGGTCCGGAAACACCATATATTTT. As protein: CASSQVTGSGNTIYF. The chain couples TRBV4-1 to TRBJ1-3, with D perhaps matching TRBD1 (6 bases). The CDR3 consists of 15 residues. Germline V gives CDR1 MGHRA, CDR2 YSYEKL. V was trimmed by 1 base and J by 4 bases, leaving 11 bases between them.